This T cell receptor beta chain emerged from a study of beta chain features in type 1 diabetes. Study-level results: All four CD4+ subsets of Type 1 diabetes patients contained TCRB CDR3s that were moderately but significantly shorter. HLA influence on TCRB rearrangement stayed unresolved here. Cells carrying high TCR expression could end up over-represented when cDNA is sequenced.

The sequenced template was cDNA made from the entire isolated RNA. This table comes from immunoSEQ multiplex PCR, and its TCRdb copy is limited to in-frame clones, with some not included. The table includes roughly 140,000 clones, around 10% detected once. About this clone itself: Its cognate antigen is unknown.

The CDR3 loop spans 14 amino acids. CDR1 and CDR2 (germline): SGHTA, FQGNSA. Unmatched junction bases numbered 6, after V lost 5 bases and J lost 2 bases. This receptor was identified in a man aged 18 to 30 in good health. The specimen sequenced was central memory CD4+ T cells from blood. The V call is TRBV7-2, the J call TRBJ2-7, with 7 positions matching TRBD1. The DNA of the CDR3 is TGTGCCAGCAGCCCGACAGGGCGGGCCTACGAGCAGTACTTC. Translation: CASSPTGRAYEQYF. The full variable domain, completed using reference TRBV7-2 and TRBJ2-7, is GAGVSQSPSNKVTEKGKDVELRCDPISGHTALYWYRQSLGQGLEFLIYFQGNSAPDKSGLPSDRFSAERTGGSVSTLTIQRTQQEDSAVYLCASSPTGRAYEQYFGPGTRLTVT.